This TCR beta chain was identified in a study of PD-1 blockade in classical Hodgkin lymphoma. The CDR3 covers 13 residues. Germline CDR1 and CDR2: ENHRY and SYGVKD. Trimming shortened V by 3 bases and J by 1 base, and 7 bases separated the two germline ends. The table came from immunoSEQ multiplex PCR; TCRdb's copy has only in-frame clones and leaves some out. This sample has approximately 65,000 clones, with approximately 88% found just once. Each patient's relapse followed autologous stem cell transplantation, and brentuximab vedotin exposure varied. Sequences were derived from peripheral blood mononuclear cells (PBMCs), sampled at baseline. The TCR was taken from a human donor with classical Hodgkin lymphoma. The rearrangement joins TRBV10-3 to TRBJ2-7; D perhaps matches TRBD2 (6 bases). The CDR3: CAISEGGSYEQYF. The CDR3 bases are TGTGCCATCAGTGAAGGAGGGTCCTACGAGCAGTACTTC.